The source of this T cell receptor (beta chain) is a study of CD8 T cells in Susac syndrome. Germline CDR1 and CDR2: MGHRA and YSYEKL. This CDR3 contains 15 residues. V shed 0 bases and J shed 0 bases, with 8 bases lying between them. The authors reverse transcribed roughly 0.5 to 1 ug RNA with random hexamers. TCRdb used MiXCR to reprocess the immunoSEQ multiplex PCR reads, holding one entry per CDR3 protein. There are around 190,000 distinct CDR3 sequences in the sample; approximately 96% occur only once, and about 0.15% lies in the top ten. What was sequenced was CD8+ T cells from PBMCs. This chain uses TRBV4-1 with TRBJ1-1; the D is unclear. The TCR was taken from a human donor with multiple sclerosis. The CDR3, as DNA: TGCGCCAGCAGCCAAGAACCACAAATGAACACTGAAGCTTTCTTT. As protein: CASSQEPQMNTEAFF.